This T cell receptor beta chain derives from a study of monozygotic twins with inflammatory bowel disease. The study subjected TCRalpha and TCRbeta cDNA to two nested PCRs of approximately 16 and 9 cycles. One entry per CDR3 protein, without DNA, is what TCRdb gives after re-calling the 5' RACE reads. The sample holds around 190,000 distinct CDR3 sequences. As for this clonotype: Its antigen is not known.

Study-level results: The study supported no single strong signal or clonotype linked to IBD. IBD patients shared fewer clonotypes with other individuals than healthy twins, especially patients with disease activity signs. The authors could not tell different T cell subtypes apart.

Germline assignment: CDR1 SEHNR and CDR2 FQNEAQ (reference sequence). The length of the CDR3 is 11 residues. This rearrangement joins TRBV7-9 to TRBJ1-1; with no DNA, the TCRdb D assignment of TRBD1 cannot be verified. Input material: blood. The sequence was collected from a human donor with ulcerative colitis or Crohn's disease, or a healthy co-twin of an affected twin (not recorded which). CDR3 protein: CASTQGGAYLF.